The 6 T cell receptor beta chains presented below share a single source sample, sequenced in a study of control samples from healthy donors and cancer patients. The repertoire was sequenced with immunoSEQ multiplex PCR; TCRdb's copy has only in-frame clones and lacks some. The table includes fewer than 100,000 clones, roughly four fifths detected once. Sequencing input: blood. These receptors came from a man aged 55 to 70 in good health.

This chain uses TRBV7-2 with TRBJ2-3; 16 positions agree with TRBD2. V dropped 4 bases and J dropped 2; count of bases not matched to a gene: 9. CDR1 SGHTA and CDR2 FQGNSA come from the germline V gene. This CDR3 has 19 residues. The CDR3 nucleotides read TGTGCCAGCAGCTGGAGGGTGGGGACTAGCGGGAGGGACACAGATACGCAGTATTTT. Translated, it gives CASSWRVGTSGRDTDTQYF. The variable domain in full, completed from reference TRBV7-2 and TRBJ2-3, reads GAGVSQSPSNKVTEKGKDVELRCDPISGHTALYWYRQSLGQGLEFLIYFQGNSAPDKSGLPSDRFSAERTGGSVSTLTIQRTQQEDSAVYLCASSWRVGTSGRDTDTQYFGPGTRLTVL.

The chain links TRBV6-1 to TRBJ1-5, with no clear D. V dropped 2 bases and J dropped 5 bases, with 10 bases sitting between them. The V gene's germline CDR1 is MNHNS and CDR2 SASEGT. This CDR3 comprises 14 residues. CDR3 amino acids: CASSEIGRHQPQHF. For the CDR3, the DNA is TGTGCCAGCAGTGAAATCGGGCGGCATCAGCCCCAGCATTTT.

This clone has a handful of counts. This sequence joins TRBV29-1 and TRBJ2-1, with D tentatively TRBD2 (8 bases). V shed 6 bases and J shed 12 bases, with 21 bases lying between them. Germline CDR1 is SQVTM and CDR2 is ANQGSEA. The CDR3 is made up of 13 amino acids. CDR3 sequence: CSVTRGGRGRQFF. The CDR3 bases are TGCAGCGTAACCCGGGGGGGGAGGGGGCGGCAGTTCTTC.

The CDR3, as DNA: TGTGCCTGGAGTGTACTGGGTCAGCCCCAGCATTTT. Translated, it gives CAWSVLGQPQHF. The rearrangement links TRBV30 to TRBJ1-5; no definite D call. The CDR3 contains 12 residues. V lost 0 bases and J lost 6, with 6 bases in between. Per the germline V gene, CDR1 is GTSNPN and CDR2 is SVGIG (reference sequence).

The chain has TRBV4-2 and TRBJ2-1, with D unresolved. The CDR3 extends over 15 amino acids. CDR1 is LGHNA, CDR2 YNFKEQ, per germline. The ends were cut back, 0 bases at V and 0 bases at J, with 6 bases in the middle. CDR3 region: CASSQDIGSYNEQFF. The CDR3 DNA follows: TGTGCCAGCAGCCAAGACATAGGCTCCTACAATGAGCAGTTCTTC.

This rearrangement joins TRBV6-6 to TRBJ2-7; D unclear. Germline CDR1 and CDR2: MNHNY and SVGAGI (reference sequence). V gave up 4 bases and J gave up 2 bases, with 9 bases separating them. The CDR3 contains 13 residues. CDR3 DNA: TGTGCCAGCAGTTCACCATCCCCCTACGAGCAGTACTTC. This codes for CASSSPSPYEQYF.